Presented here are 8 T cell receptor beta chains from one specimen sequenced in a study of long-term antiretroviral therapy in people with HIV. Run at survey level, the immunoSEQ assay was version v3.0. The assay was immunoSEQ multiplex PCR, and TCRdb's table has in-frame clones only and misses some. The repertoire holds fewer than 30,000 clones, with almost 80% as singletons. The source material was unsorted PBMCs, sampled 2.1 years after starting antiretroviral therapy. Every receptor here comes from a young man with HIV.

There are a few counts of this clone. The chain joins TRBV27 to TRBJ2-7; 9 bases align to TRBD2. Trimming cost V 5 bases and J 3 bases; bases outside gene matches: 11. Per germline, CDR1 MNHEY and CDR2 SMNVEV (reference sequence). This CDR3 region has 16 residues. CDR3 loop: CASSPRLAGASYEQYF. In nucleotides, the CDR3 is TGTGCCAGCAGTCCCCGTTTAGCGGGGGCCAGCTACGAGCAGTACTTC.

The CDR3 here is CASSLKLAGELFF. The CDR3 nucleotides are TGTGCCAGCAGCTTAAAACTGGCCGGGGAGCTGTTTTTT. The chain joins TRBV7-2 to TRBJ2-2; D is ambiguous. The V end was cut by 2 bases, the J end by 6 bases, with 7 bases between. CDR3 length equals 13 residues. Germline V gene lookup returns CDR1 SGHTA and CDR2 FQGNSA.

This chain joins TRBV19 and TRBJ2-7; maybe TRBD1 (6 bases). V lost 6 bases to trimming and J lost 0 bases, with 12 bases between them. Germline assignment: CDR1 LNHDA and CDR2 SQIVND (reference sequence). This CDR3 region has 14 residues. This CDR3 is CASRAQGRSYEQYF. CDR3 nucleotide sequence: TGTGCCAGTAGAGCCCAGGGGCGCTCCTACGAGCAGTACTTC.

Turning to this clone: At one end, the junction sequence differs from germline, possibly due to a read error. This sequence joins TRBV7-7 and TRBJ2-2; unclear D gene. The CDR3 has 15 amino acids. Germline V CDR1 and CDR2: SSHAT, FNYEAQ (reference sequence). CDR3 sequence: CASRSDAYNTGELFF. The CDR3 DNA follows: TGTGCTAGCAGATCCGACGCTTATAACACCGGGGAGCTGTTTTTT.

This clone occurred a few times. The chain has TRBV30 and TRBJ1-1, with D tentatively TRBD1 (6 bases). Trimming took off 3 bases at V and 5 bases at J, with 13 bases between the two ends. Germline CDR1 is GTSNPN and CDR2 is SVGIG (reference sequence). The CDR3 runs 13 residues. Here the CDR3 DNA reads TGTGCCTGGAGGGTACAGGGAGGAACTGAAGCTTTCTTT. As protein: CAWRVQGGTEAFF. Full variable domain (remainder filled in from reference TRBV30 and TRBJ1-1): SQTIHQWPATLVQPVGSPLSLECTVEGTSNPNLYWYRQAAGRGLQLLFYSVGIGQISSEVPQNLSASRPQDRQFILSSKKLLLSDSGFYLCAWRVQGGTEAFFGQGTRLTVV.

This rearrangement joins TRBV5-1 to TRBJ1-1; tentatively, D is TRBD1 (6 bases). The germline V gene has CDR1 SGHRS and CDR2 YFSETQ. V was trimmed by 2 bases and J by 3 bases, leaving 11 bases between them. The CDR3 extends over 14 amino acids. The CDR3 nucleotides read TGCGCCAGCAGCTTAACAGGGACTCACACTGAAGCTTTCTTT. Translation gives CASSLTGTHTEAFF. The variable domain in full, completed from reference TRBV5-1 and TRBJ1-1, reads KAGVTQTPRYLIKTRGQQVTLSCSPISGHRSVSWYQQTPGQGLQFLFEYFSETQRNKGNFPGRFSGRQFSNSRSEMNVSTLELGDSALYLCASSLTGTHTEAFFGQGTRLTVV.

The chain employs TRBV13 and TRBJ1-5, with D perhaps matching TRBD1 (5 bases). Trimming stripped 5 bases from V and 4 bases from J, with 12 bases between. Germline CDR1 PRHDT, CDR2 FYEKMQ (reference sequence). The CDR3 length is 14 residues. The CDR3 nucleotides are TGTGCCAGCAGCGCGCCAGGGAAAAATCAGCCCCAGCATTTT. Protein: CASSAPGKNQPQHF.

The chain couples TRBV7-9 to TRBJ2-5; TRBD1 or TRBD2 may be the D gene (7 bases each). This CDR3 has 14 amino acids. Germline CDR1 is SEHNR and CDR2 is FQNEAQ (reference sequence). Trimming removed 9 bases at V and 2 bases at J, with 16 bases between. The CDR3 sequence: CASRGLAVQETQYF. As DNA, the CDR3 is TGTGCCAGTAGGGGGCTAGCGGTACAAGAGACCCAGTACTTC.